These 28 T cell receptor beta chains were all obtained from the same sample, sequenced in a study of metastatic and nonmetastatic thyroid tumors. TCRdb re-called clones via MiXCR from the PCR reads. This sample has 43,000 or so clones, with about 4% found just once. Each patient went into thyroid surgery without having received any treatment. Sequencing was done on a sample of blood. These receptors came from a female donor with papillary thyroid cancer or a benign thyroid nodule (not recorded which). Some clones in this sample may be carry-over from other donors' samples.

The CDR3: CASSPTGVAFYEQYF. CDR3 bases: TGTGCCAGCAGCCCGACAGGGGTCGCCTTCTACGAGCAGTACTTC. The chain employs TRBV12-3 or TRBV12-4 and TRBJ2-7; 8 bases agree with TRBD1. This CDR3 has 15 residues. Germline trimming cut 6 bases from V and 3 bases from J; bases unmatched to any gene: 10.

This clone was detected ten times or more. V and J are TRBV3-1 and TRBJ2-7; D remains ambiguous. The CDR3 spans 12 residues. V was clipped by 4 bases and J by 2 bases, with 6 bases between them. CDR1 is LGHDT and CDR2 is YNNKEL in the germline V gene (reference sequence). CDR3 residues: CASSRGTYEQYF. CDR3 coding DNA: TGTGCCAGCAGCCGTGGGACCTACGAGCAGTACTTC.

Only a few counts were recorded for this clone. The V call is TRBV15, the J call TRBJ2-7; a weak D match, TRBD1 (7 bases). The germline CDR1 and CDR2 sequences are LNHNV and YYDKDF (reference sequence). CDR3 length: 15 amino acids. V shed 2 bases and J shed 5 bases, with 16 bases lying between them. The CDR3 region is CATSRSRTGGDEQYF. The CDR3 nucleotides read TGTGCCACCAGCAGATCGAGGACAGGCGGGGACGAGCAGTACTTC.

The chain employs TRBV12-3 or TRBV12-4 and TRBJ1-6, with 8 bases matching TRBD1. The CDR3 has 14 residues. Losses at the gene ends were 5 bases for V and 13 bases for J; bases not matched to a gene: 10. CDR3 region: CASSEQGDFLPLHF. The CDR3 DNA sequence: TGTGCCAGCAGTGAACAGGGGGATTTTCTTCCCCTCCACTTT.

This clone has ten or more counts. This chain links TRBV12-3 or TRBV12-4 with TRBJ2-1; D perhaps matches TRBD1 (6 bases). Trimming left V 4 bases short and J 8 bases short, with 18 bases between. The CDR3 covers 15 residues. CDR3 DNA sequence: TGTGCCAGCAGTTCCCACATCAGGGGACGTGATGAGCAGTTCTTC. It codes for CASSSHIRGRDEQFF.

The CDR3 spells CASSQFFPGGPDTQYF. The CDR3 region has the DNA TGTGCCAGCAGCCAATTTTTTCCGGGAGGACCGGATACGCAGTATTTT. The rearrangement links TRBV3-1 to TRBJ2-3; the match to TRBD2 covers 7 bases. From germline, CDR1 is LGHDT and CDR2 YNNKEL (reference sequence). V lost 2 bases to trimming and J lost 6 bases; unmatched junction nucleotides: 11. This CDR3 contains 16 residues.

A few counts support this clone. The rearrangement joins TRBV12-3 or TRBV12-4 to TRBJ2-2; 7 bases fit TRBD1. The CDR3 consists of 16 residues. Trimming cost V 5 bases and J 2 bases; bases outside gene matches: 8. DNA for the CDR3: TGTGCCAGCAGTCACCTGGACAGGTCTAACACCGGGGAGCTGTTTTTT. Protein product: CASSHLDRSNTGELFF.

This clone was counted ten times or more. J is TRBJ1-1 and V is TRBV3-1; 8 bases are a match to TRBD1. J gave up 4 bases and V 1 base, and 8 bases lay outside the gene matches. Germline lookup yields CDR1 LGHDT and CDR2 YNNKEL (reference sequence). The length of the CDR3 is 16 residues. Here the CDR3 reads CASSQAPQGGGTEAFF. The CDR3 bases are TGTGCCAGCAGCCAAGCACCACAGGGGGGGGGCACTGAAGCTTTCTTT.

This clone was seen a handful of times. The conserved final phenylalanine or tryptophan is absent from the CDR3, which likely points to a read error. This chain uses TRBV12-5 with TRBJ2-7; maybe TRBD2 (6 bases). Germline-derived CDR1 and CDR2 are LGHNT and FRNRAP. The CDR3 extends over 18 amino acids. The DNA of the CDR3 is TGTGCTAGTGGTTTGATTTATCGATGGGGCGCGGGATCCTACGATCAGTACCTC. This gives the protein CASGLIYRWGAGSYDQYL.

This clone has ten or more counts. CDR3 DNA: TGCGCCAGCAGCCAAGATCCAGACAGAAGTAACAATGAGCAGTTCTTC. Protein product: CASSQDPDRSNNEQFF. The chain joins TRBV4-1 to TRBJ2-1; D may be TRBD1 (5 bases). Trimming left V 0 bases short and J 5 bases short, with 14 bases between. CDR3 length: 16 residues. Germline loops: CDR1 MGHRA, CDR2 YSYEKL.

This clone was counted at least ten times. V and J are TRBV20-1 and TRBJ2-7; 11 bases map to TRBD2. There are 14 residues in the CDR3. J was trimmed by 5 bases and V by 4 bases; bases with no gene match: 7. CDR1 is DFQATT, CDR2 SNEGSKA, per germline (reference sequence). CDR3 amino acids: CSAIPTSGTDEQYF. The CDR3 nucleotides read TGCAGTGCTATACCGACTAGCGGGACAGACGAGCAGTACTTC.

The chain joins TRBV28 to TRBJ1-4; 8 bases agree with TRBD1. Trimming cost V 5 bases and J 15 bases; bases outside gene matches: 8. The germline V gene has CDR1 MDHEN and CDR2 SYDVKM. CDR3 length equals 12 residues. CDR3 coding DNA: TGTGCCAGCAGTCCCCGGACAGGGAAGGTGTTTTTT. Its translation: CASSPRTGKVFF.

This clone was counted a few times. V usage is TRBV4-2 and J usage is TRBJ1-1; D is ambiguous. Germline V gene lookup returns CDR1 LGHNA and CDR2 YNFKEQ. V was pared by 0 bases and J by 8 bases, with 13 bases between. The CDR3 is made up of 14 amino acids. CDR3 region: CASSQDSDKTEAFF. CDR3 coding DNA: TGTGCCAGCAGCCAAGATAGTGACAAGACAGAAGCTTTCTTT.

Remarks on this clone: This may come from a read error, since a much larger clone is one base off. The chain is built from TRBV6-9 and TRBJ2-2; D call uncertain. The germline CDR1 and CDR2 sequences are MNHGY and SVAAGI. The CDR3 has 14 amino acids. In nucleotides, the CDR3 is TGTGCCAGCAGTTACGGGTCAAACACCGTGGAGCTGTTTTTT. Amino acid sequence: CASSYGSNTVELFF.

At least ten counts were recorded for this clone. The chain joins TRBV12-5 to TRBJ2-3; 7 bases fit TRBD1. CDR3 size: 11 residues. Germline CDR1 reads LGHNT; CDR2 reads FRNRAP. V was clipped by 9 bases and J by 12 bases; unmatched bases: 9. CDR3 in amino acids: CASGGQASQYF. The CDR3 nucleotides are TGTGCTAGCGGCGGACAGGCTTCACAGTATTTT.

This clone occurred a few times. The chain links TRBV24-1 to TRBJ2-6; D call uncertain. Trimming removed 6 bases from V and 2 bases from J, with 4 bases in between. Germline V gene data show CDR1 as KGHDR and CDR2 as SFDVKD. The length of the CDR3 is 13 residues. In DNA form, the CDR3 reads TGTGCCACCAGTTTCCCTGGGGCCAACGTCCTGACTTTC. This gives the protein CATSFPGANVLTF.

In this sample, this clone turned up many times. The chain carries TRBV14 and TRBJ2-1; 10 nucleotides match TRBD2. CDR1 and CDR2 from the germline V gene are SGHDN and FVKESK. The CDR3 totals 15 residues. Trimming cost V 1 base and J 4 bases; bases outside gene matches: 1. Here the CDR3 DNA reads TGTGCCAGCAGCCAAGGTAGCGGGAGGTACAATGAGCAGTTCTTC. Translating gives CASSQGSGRYNEQFF. Using reference TRBV14 and TRBJ2-1 for the parts outside the CDR3, the full variable domain is EAGVTQFPSHSVIEKGQTVTLRCDPISGHDNLYWYRRVMGKEIKFLLHFVKESKQDESGMPNNRFLAERTGGTYSTLKVQPAELEDSGVYFCASSQGSGRYNEQFFGPGTRLTVL.

This clone was observed a handful of times. The gene calls are TRBV6-1 and TRBJ1-5; 7 bases line up with TRBD1. Per the germline V gene, CDR1 is MNHNS and CDR2 is SASEGT. V shed 7 bases, J shed 2 bases, and the junction held 8 bases outside the gene matches. The CDR3 extends over 15 amino acids. In nucleotides, the CDR3 is TGTGCCAGCATAATGACAGGGTCGGGCAATCAGCCCCAGCATTTT. Amino acid sequence: CASIMTGSGNQPQHF.

In this sample, this clone turned up many times. The chain employs TRBV5-5 and TRBJ1-2; D gene ambiguous. The CDR3 extends over 13 amino acids. Per the germline V gene, CDR1 is SGHKS and CDR2 is YYEKEE (reference sequence). The V gene lost 1 base and the J gene lost 2 bases, with 6 bases spanning the gap. CDR3 DNA: TGTGCCAGCAGCTTGCCAGAGAACTATGGCTACACCTTC. Its protein is CASSLPENYGYTF.

This clone has at least ten counts. Compared with germline, one end of the junction differs, possibly owing to a read error. The rearrangement links TRBV6-1 to TRBJ1-1, with no clear D. This CDR3 has 13 amino acids. Germline V CDR1 and CDR2: MNHNS, SASEGT. CDR3 region: CASGEKTNTEAFF. The CDR3 DNA reads as TGTGCCAGCGGTGAGAAAACCAACACTGAAGCTTTCTTT.

This clone was counted only a few times. CDR3 loop: CASSHPEPGLAGWFQETQYF. Written as DNA, the CDR3 is TGCGCCAGCAGCCACCCAGAACCGGGACTAGCGGGATGGTTTCAAGAGACCCAGTACTTC. The chain employs TRBV4-1 and TRBJ2-5; 13 bases match TRBD2. The germline gives CDR1 MGHRA, CDR2 YSYEKL. CDR3 length: 20 residues. The ends lost 3 bases at V and 2 bases at J; junction bases unmatched: 15.

This clone appeared many times. The rearrangement links TRBV4-1 to TRBJ2-5, with 8 nucleotides matching TRBD2. CDR1 and CDR2 (germline): MGHRA, YSYEKL. There are 14 residues in the CDR3. The ends lost 6 bases at V and 5 bases at J; junction bases unmatched: 8. The chain's CDR3 is CASSPREGGETQYF. The CDR3 nucleotides read TGCGCCAGCAGTCCCCGGGAGGGAGGGGAGACCCAGTACTTC.

This clone was picked up a small number of times. This could be a read error, since a much larger clone is one nucleotide away. The genes are TRBV29-1 and TRBJ2-5; 10 bases line up with TRBD1. The CDR3 extends over 14 amino acids. CDR1 and CDR2 from the germline V gene are SQVTM and ANQGSEA. V was pared by 3 bases and J by 4 bases, with 5 bases of the junction left unmatched. The CDR3 nucleotides are TGCAGCGTTGAGGGGACAGGGGTCGCAGAGACCCAGTACTTC. Translated, it gives CSVEGTGVAETQYF. The complete variable domain, with remaining parts taken from reference TRBV29-1 and TRBJ2-5, reads SAVISQKPSRDICQRGTSLTIQCQVDSQVTMMFWYRQQPGQSLTLIATANQGSEATYESGFVIDKFPISRPNLTFSTLTVSNMSPEDSSIYLCSVEGTGVAETQYFGPGTRLLVL.

This clone has at least ten counts. Other DNA sequences in the same sample also yield this CDR3. The chain recombines TRBV20-1 with TRBJ1-6, with D possibly being TRBD1 (5 bases). With 6 bases removed from V and 7 bases from J, the gap between germline ends came to 19 bases. This CDR3 comprises 15 residues. Germline-derived CDR1 and CDR2 are DFQATT and SNEGSKA (reference sequence). CDR3 region: CSAPPAGGGNSPLHF. The CDR3 DNA sequence: TGCAGTGCCCCGCCGGCGGGGGGAGGAAATTCACCCCTCCACTTT.

This rearrangement joins TRBV27 to TRBJ2-1; D may be TRBD1 or TRBD2 (5 bases each). This CDR3 has 14 residues. V shed 6 bases and J shed 5 bases, with 14 bases lying between them. CDR1 and CDR2 from the germline V gene are MNHEY and SMNVEV (reference sequence). The CDR3 sequence is CASSPWGKDNEQFF. CDR3 sequence (DNA): TGTGCCAGCAGCCCTTGGGGGAAGGACAATGAGCAGTTCTTC.

Note on this clone: The sample holds other DNA sequences that translate to the same CDR3. The chain uses TRBV6-2 or TRBV6-3 and TRBJ2-7; 7 positions match TRBD1. The CDR3 consists of 15 residues. Per germline, CDR1 MNHEY and CDR2 SVGEGT. V was pared by 0 bases and J by 3 bases, with 5 bases of the junction left unmatched. The CDR3 DNA sequence: TGTGCCAGCAGTTACTCGGGTACAGGGGACTACGAGCAGTACTTC. It yields the protein CASSYSGTGDYEQYF.

In this sample, this clone turned up many times. The V call is TRBV7-9, the J call TRBJ1-4; D gene unclear. The CDR3 length is 13 residues. The V gene's germline CDR1 is SEHNR and CDR2 FQNEAQ (reference sequence). Between the trimmed V and J ends, which lost 3 bases and 8 bases, there was a span of 10 bases. This chain's CDR3 is CASSFGQGEKLFF. CDR3 nucleotides: TGTGCCAGCAGCTTCGGTCAAGGGGAAAAACTGTTTTTT.

Ten or more counts support this clone. CDR3 in amino acids: CATSDSDRGKETQYF. The CDR3 bases are TGTGCCACCAGTGATTCGGATAGGGGAAAAGAGACCCAGTACTTC. V usage is TRBV24-1 and J usage is TRBJ2-5, with D perhaps TRBD1 (5 bases). Trimming pared 2 bases from V and 3 bases from J, leaving 12 bases between. CDR1 is KGHDR and CDR2 is SFDVKD in the germline V gene. The CDR3 has 15 residues.